Presented here are 7 T cell receptor beta chains from one specimen sequenced in a study of shared clonotypes between healthy human individuals. Naive CD8 populations comprised CD45RO-negative cells positively selected for CCR7, excluding terminally differentiated effector memory CD45RA+ cells. Clones were read by immunoSEQ multiplex PCR, and TCRdb kept only the in-frame ones, dropping some. This sample has some 2,100,000 clones; 93% occur once, and the top ten carry about 1.5%. The sample was naive CD8+ T cells from PBMCs. The receptors here all came from a man aged 18 to 30 in good health. Some clones in this sample may be carry-over from other donors' samples.

This clone was picked up one time. The chain carries TRBV11-2 and TRBJ1-2; a possible D gene is TRBD1 (6 bases). This CDR3 region has 16 residues. CDR1 is SGHAT, CDR2 FQNNGV, per germline. V was pared by 5 bases and J by 8 bases, with 24 bases between. CDR3 loop: CASSPGFGGRKVGYTF. The CDR3 DNA reads TGTGCCAGCAGCCCAGGGTTTGGGGGGCGCAAGGTGGGCTACACCTTC.

This clone was picked up one time. This chain joins TRBV7-8 and TRBJ2-3; 11 bases fit TRBD2. The germline CDR1 and CDR2 sequences are SGHVS and FQNEAQ. V dropped 0 bases and J dropped 6; count of bases not matched to a gene: 8. The CDR3 is 17 amino acids. The CDR3 region is CASSLAKFGLAGDTQYF. Here the CDR3 DNA reads TGTGCCAGCAGCTTAGCTAAATTCGGACTAGCGGGCGATACGCAGTATTTT.

This chain uses TRBV4-3 with TRBJ2-1; possibly TRBD1 or TRBD2 for D (6 bases each). The length of the CDR3 is 14 residues. The ends were cut back, 1 base at V and 9 bases at J, with 13 bases in the middle. The V gene's germline CDR1 is LGHNA and CDR2 YSLEER. CDR3 loop: CASSQVGGSGEQFF. Here the CDR3 DNA reads TGCGCCAGCAGCCAAGTAGGGGGGAGCGGTGAGCAGTTCTTC.

The V and J genes are TRBV9 and TRBJ2-2, with D perhaps given as TRBD1 or TRBD2 (5 bases each). The V gene's germline CDR1 is SGDLS and CDR2 YYNGEE. Trimming shortened V by 3 bases and J by 2 bases, and 8 bases separated the two germline ends. The CDR3 has 14 residues. Here the CDR3 reads CASSEGPNTGELFF. The CDR3 DNA reads TGTGCCAGCAGCGAGGGACCCAACACCGGGGAGCTGTTTTTT.

Of note for this clone: Other DNA sequences from this sample encode an identical CDR3 as well. The J gene is TRBJ2-2, the V gene TRBV7-9; D not resolved. The V end was cut by 3 bases, the J end by 3 bases, with 8 bases between. CDR1 SEHNR and CDR2 FQNEAQ come from the germline V gene (reference sequence). The CDR3 runs 14 residues. CDR3 amino acids: CASSLVGDTGELFF. For the CDR3, the DNA is TGTGCCAGCAGCTTGGTAGGAGACACCGGGGAGCTGTTTTTT. Based on the CDR3 plus reference TRBV7-9 and TRBJ2-2, the full variable domain is DTGVSQNPRHKITKRGQNVTFRCDPISEHNRLYWYRQTLGQGPEFLTYFQNEAQLEKSRLLSDRFSAERPKGSFSTLEIQRTEQGDSAMYLCASSLVGDTGELFFGEGSRLTVL.

The chain's CDR3 is CASSGQQGRGAPSYEQYF. The DNA of the CDR3 is TGTGCCAGCAGCGGCCAACAGGGGAGAGGGGCCCCATCCTACGAGCAGTACTTC. This chain joins TRBV13 and TRBJ2-7; 7 bases match TRBD1. The CDR3 consists of 18 residues. Germline V gene sequence: CDR1 PRHDT, CDR2 FYEKMQ (reference sequence). V trimming: 5 bases; J trimming: 1 base; junction bases outside the gene matches: 17.

This chain links TRBV19 with TRBJ1-2, with TRBD1 matching over 10 bases. The germline gives CDR1 LNHDA, CDR2 SQIVND (reference sequence). The V segment lost 9 bases and the J segment 7 bases; nucleotides outside the gene matches: 8. This CDR3 contains 13 residues. CDR3 protein: CASDDRGLGGYTF. CDR3 coding DNA: TGTGCCAGCGACGACAGGGGGCTGGGTGGCTACACCTTC.